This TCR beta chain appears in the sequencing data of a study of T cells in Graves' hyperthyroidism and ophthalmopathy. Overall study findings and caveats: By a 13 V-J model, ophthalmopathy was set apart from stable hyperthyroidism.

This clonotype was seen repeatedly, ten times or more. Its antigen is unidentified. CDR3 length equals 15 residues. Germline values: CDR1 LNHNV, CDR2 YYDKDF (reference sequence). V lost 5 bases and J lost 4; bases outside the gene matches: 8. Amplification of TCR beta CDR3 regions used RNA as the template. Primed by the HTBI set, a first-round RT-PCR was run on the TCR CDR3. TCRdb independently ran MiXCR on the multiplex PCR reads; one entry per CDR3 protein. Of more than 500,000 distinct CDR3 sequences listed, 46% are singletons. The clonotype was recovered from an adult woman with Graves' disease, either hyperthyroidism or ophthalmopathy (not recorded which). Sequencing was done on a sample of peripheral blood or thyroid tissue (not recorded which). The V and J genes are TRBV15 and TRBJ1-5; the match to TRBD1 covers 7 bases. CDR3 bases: TGTGCCACCAGCGCCGAGGGGGCGCGGAATCAGCCCCAGCATTTT. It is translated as CATSAEGARNQPQHF.